The present T cell receptor (beta chain) was sequenced within a study of identical twins. Whole-study results and caveats: With beta out-of-frame sequences, excess sharing by twins was weaker.

Unique molecular identifiers were present on the cDNA, and a universal primer site came from template switching. TCRdb itself ran the 5' RACE reads through MiXCR, one entry per CDR3 protein. The data contain approximately 220,000 distinct CDR3 sequences, approximately 9% of them singletons. All donors were healthy Caucasians. This clonotype was counted many times. Its antigen is undetermined. Sequencing was carried out using memory (CD45RO+) T cells sorted from blood. The TCR originated in a woman under 30 in good health.

CDR3 DNA: TGCAGTGCTAGAGGCGACCGCAATCAGCCCCAGCATTTT. It is translated as CSARGDRNQPQHF. The chain is built from TRBV20-1 and TRBJ1-5; D call uncertain. Germline V lookup: CDR1 DFQATT, CDR2 SNEGSKA (reference sequence). The CDR3 spans 13 residues. The germline V and J ends were trimmed by 1 base and 2 bases, with 6 bases remaining between them.